This TCR beta chain was captured by sequencing in a study of T cell responses to AZD1222 COVID-19 vaccine. At the level of the study: Pooled samples include second doses given at about 4 or 12 weeks.

Method: immunoSEQ multiplex PCR; TCRdb's copy keeps in-frame clones and lacks some. This sample yields 150,000 to 200,000 clones, of which approximately 92% are seen a single time; approximately 1.4% belongs to the top ten. The study, taken as a whole, reports: Most donors were white British and more were female, and clonal diversity was possibly underestimated. It was only a handful of AZD1222 recipients who were seropositive at baseline. Vaccine-associated CD4 TCRs spanned spike, dominant at 160-218 and 743-854.

As regards this clone: What it binds is unknown.

The clonotype was recovered from an adult in good health. The sample consisted of peripheral blood, taken on day 0 of AZD1222 vaccination.

In nucleotides, the CDR3 is TGTGCCAGCAGTCCGACAGGGATGAACACTGAAGCTTTCTTT. This encodes CASSPTGMNTEAFF. This chain joins TRBV6-5 and TRBJ1-1; 7 bases align to TRBD1. The CDR3 spans 14 residues. The J segment lost 0 bases and the V segment lost 5 bases, leaving 3 bases of the junction unmatched. Looked up from germline, CDR1 is MNHEY and CDR2 is SVGAGI.